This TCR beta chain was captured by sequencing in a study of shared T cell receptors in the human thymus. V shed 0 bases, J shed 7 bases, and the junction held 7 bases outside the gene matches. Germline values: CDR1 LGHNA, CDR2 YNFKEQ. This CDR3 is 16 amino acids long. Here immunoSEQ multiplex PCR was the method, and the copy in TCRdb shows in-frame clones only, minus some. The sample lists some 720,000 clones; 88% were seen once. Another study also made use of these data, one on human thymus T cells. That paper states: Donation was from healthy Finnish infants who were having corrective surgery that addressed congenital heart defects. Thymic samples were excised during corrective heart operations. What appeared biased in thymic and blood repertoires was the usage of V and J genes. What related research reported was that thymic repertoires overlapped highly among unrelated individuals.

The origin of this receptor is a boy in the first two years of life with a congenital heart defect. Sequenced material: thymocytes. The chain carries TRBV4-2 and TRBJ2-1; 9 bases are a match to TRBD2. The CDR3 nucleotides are TGTGCCAGCAGCCAAGAGGCTAGCGGGGATAGGAATGAGCAGTTCTTC. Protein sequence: CASSQEASGDRNEQFF.